The TCR beta chain described here comes from a study of control samples from healthy donors and cancer patients. This CDR3 has 17 amino acids. V shed 4 bases and J shed 7 bases, with 21 bases lying between them. Germline CDR1 SGHDT, CDR2 YYEEEE. In its sample, this clone was seen once. Sequencing was performed with immunoSEQ multiplex PCR; in TCRdb, only in-frame clones are kept and a portion is missing. The repertoire holds roughly 100,000 clones, with 80% to 90% as singletons. What was sequenced was blood. This sequence joins TRBV5-6 and TRBJ2-6; the D gene is possibly TRBD2 (6 bases). The sequence was obtained from a man aged 30 to 45 in good health. Written as DNA, the CDR3 is TGTGCCAGCAGCCATGGGCAGGGACTGAAGATAGCCAACGTCCTGACTTTC. Protein product: CASSHGQGLKIANVLTF. Filled out from reference TRBV5-6 and TRBJ2-6, the complete variable domain reads DAGVTQSPTHLIKTRGQQVTLRCSPKSGHDTVSWYQQALGQGPQFIFQYYEEEERQRGNFPDRFSGHQFPNYSSELNVNALLLGDSALYLCASSHGQGLKIANVLTFGAGSRLTVL.